This TCR beta chain was documented in a study of T cell changes during pregnancy in multiple sclerosis (dated 2019 in TCRdb). In the study overall: In women with multiple sclerosis, the researchers looked at how the T cell repertoire shifted as pregnancy progressed.

About this clone itself: Its binding antigen is unknown. No base qualities exist here, and no much larger clone lies one base off it.

Libraries came from the immunoSEQ multiplex PCR assay. TCRdb holds this immuneACCESS table with in-frame rearrangements only. Some clones are missing; in checked studies, unresolved V genes explain under half, and the rest has no known cause. Across this sample there are tens of thousands of clones, with approximately 92% seen only once. 2.8% of the sample comes from the top ten. Via the germline V gene, CDR1 is SGDLS and CDR2 YYNGEE. The CDR3 runs 14 amino acids, cysteine and phenylalanine included. Just CDR3 DNA is preserved here, 42 bases in frame from base 1. V is trimmed back by 3 bases and J by 6 bases, and the junction contains 7 bases that no gene match accounts for.

The sample was peripheral blood, taken in the third trimester of pregnancy. The source of this sequence is a female donor in good health, enrolled as a control in a pregnancy study. The rearranged segments are TRBV9 and TRBJ1-1, with 8 bases aligning to TRBD1. The DNA is as follows: TGTGCCAGCAGCGCGACGGACAGGGTGCCTGAAGCTTTCTTT. Its translation is CASSATDRVPEAFF.